The clone carrying this T cell receptor (beta chain) was counted between two and nine times. What it binds is not known. This sample stems from a study of early T cells in non-severe SARS-CoV-2 infection. Study details: Sequencing was performed on bulk RNA from unsorted whole blood, leaving chains unpaired.

Overall study results and limits: Missing private and CD4 specificities, VDJdb matching favored anti-spike CD8 responses.

From the 5' RACE reads, TCRdb called clonotypes with MiXCR, one entry per CDR3 protein. The sample contains more than 95,000 distinct CDR3 sequences, 14% to 15% of which appear only once. The sample consisted of whole blood. The sequence was obtained from an adult who was a healthcare worker with PCR-confirmed SARS-CoV-2 infection or an uninfected control (not recorded which).

The CDR3 here is CSARSWGLTEAFF. The CDR3 DNA follows: TGCAGTGCTAGAAGTTGGGGGCTGACTGAAGCTTTCTTT. V usage is TRBV20-1 and J usage is TRBJ1-1, with D perhaps matching TRBD1 (6 bases). This CDR3 region has 13 residues. CDR1 and CDR2 from the germline V gene are DFQATT and SNEGSKA (reference sequence). V lost 2 bases and J 5 bases, leaving 12 bases between the germline ends.